This is a list of T cell receptor beta chains from one sample in a study of T cells after yellow fever vaccination. From the 5' RACE reads, TCRdb called clonotypes with MiXCR, one entry per CDR3 protein. The table includes more than 120,000 distinct CDR3 sequences, around 7.7% detected once. The specimen was CD4+ T cells sorted from PBMCs, collected 5 days after the yellow fever booster vaccination. The receptors stem from a man aged 25 to 45 who received the YFV17D yellow fever vaccine. CDR3s leave out the opening cysteine and the closing phenylalanine or tryptophan. Each record gives: CDR3 protein, D gene, V gene, J gene. The D gene is left open where the match is weak.

ASGKLAGGTDTQY	TRBD2	TRBV7-9	TRBJ2-3
ASSLTYRDEQF	NA	TRBV7-3	TRBJ2-1
ASTPLGTDTQY	NA	TRBV12-3/TRBV12-4	TRBJ2-3
ASSGTGPYEQY	TRBD1	TRBV18	TRBJ2-7
ASSSGGSGSYEQY	NA	TRBV5-4	TRBJ2-7
ASGWTGVGDTQY	TRBD1	TRBV3-1	TRBJ2-3
ASSLASGTGGSGYT	TRBD1	TRBV7-2	TRBJ1-2
ASSLGRGAGELF	NA	TRBV11-2	TRBJ2-2
ASSFDYTTDTQY	NA	TRBV5-4	TRBJ2-3
ASSFGGSPYNEQF	TRBD2	TRBV28	TRBJ2-1
SAPGGRGYEQY	TRBD2	TRBV20-1	TRBJ2-7
ASSLVVGSTDTQY	NA	TRBV7-2	TRBJ2-3
ASSFTDYEQY	NA	TRBV18	TRBJ2-7
ASTMPLPSYNEQF	NA	TRBV6-5	TRBJ2-1
ASSQESLAGGADTQY	TRBD2	TRBV4-3	TRBJ2-3
ASSLIAVAKNIQY	NA	TRBV7-3	TRBJ2-4
ASSARTSGTTGSYNEQF	TRBD2	TRBV6-1	TRBJ2-1
ASSPGRMEQF	NA	TRBV5-1	TRBJ2-1
ASSSPTDSSTDTQY	NA	TRBV27	TRBJ2-3
ATSRARGPYEQY	NA	TRBV15	TRBJ2-7
ASSQVMFPANTGELF	NA	TRBV3-1	TRBJ2-2
ASSLWGAGTEAF	NA	TRBV5-1	TRBJ1-1
AITGLAGGSYNEQF	TRBD2	TRBV10-3	TRBJ2-1
ASSYGGTGTQY	TRBD1	TRBV6-2/TRBV6-3	TRBJ2-3
ASSKIAGATAEQF	TRBD2	TRBV5-1	TRBJ2-1
ASSLGRDSVITGELF	TRBD1	TRBV5-1	TRBJ2-2
ASSPTSGTTDTQY	TRBD2	TRBV18	TRBJ2-3
SALGVQNTGELF	NA	TRBV20-1	TRBJ2-2
ASQGVGWWNEQF	TRBD1	TRBV27	TRBJ2-1
ASSFWGSTDTQY	NA	TRBV7-9	TRBJ2-3
ASSPETGLGNQPQH	NA	TRBV5-1	TRBJ1-5
ASSLSASGRAREQY	TRBD2	TRBV3-1	TRBJ2-7
SARTTVPHTDTQY	NA	TRBV20-1	TRBJ2-3
ASSSRVAARPEQF	NA	TRBV27	TRBJ2-1
ASSSGRGSEQF	NA	TRBV7-8	TRBJ2-1
ASRTQGERDEQY	NA	TRBV12-3/TRBV12-4	TRBJ2-7
SASHGTLSEQF	NA	TRBV20-1	TRBJ2-1